This TCR beta chain is drawn from a study of shared clonotypes between healthy human individuals. Study details: Each donor's CD8 memory used one plate, CD8 naive two, each CD4 subset three.

Some clones are missing from TCRdb's copy, which holds only in-frame ones; the method was immunoSEQ multiplex PCR. The repertoire has approximately 720,000 clones, about 91% of them found once; the top ten carry approximately 22%. As to this clone: Antigen specificity is unknown.

Terminally differentiated effector memory CD45RA+ cells were excluded by CCR7 positive selection of CD45RO-negative cells. There are 13 residues in the CDR3. V was cut by 2 bases and J by 3 bases, with 8 bases left in between. Germline CDR1 is LGHNA and CDR2 is YSLEER. Study-level results: Several donors held about 4.5% of naive CD4 clonotypes in common. Read depth was anticipated to influence clonotype sharing among donors.

The clonotype originates from a man aged 25-40 years in good health. The J gene is TRBJ2-7, the V gene TRBV4-3; D is undetermined. The sequenced sample was naive CD8+ T cells sorted from blood. The CDR3 coding sequence is TGCGCCAGCAGCCAATCCCGTCTCTACGAGCAGTACTTC. It specifies CASSQSRLYEQYF.